A selection of T cell receptor beta chains follows, all from one sample in a study of T cell changes during pregnancy in multiple sclerosis. Some clones are missing from TCRdb's copy, which holds only in-frame ones; the method was immunoSEQ multiplex PCR. The repertoire consists of some 50,000 clones, with about 91% occurring once and the leading ten covering roughly 0.92%. Here the sequenced sample was peripheral blood, taken after pregnancy. The receptors stem from a female donor with multiple sclerosis, enrolled in a pregnancy study. The CDR3 runs from the conserved cysteine through the conserved F or W.

j_call | v_call | cdr3_aa
TRBJ2-3 | TRBV20-1 | CSAGAADTQYF
TRBJ2-6 | TRBV29-1 | CSVREGGGANVLTF
TRBJ1-6 | TRBV5-1 | CASTSPTWDRDSPLHF
TRBJ2-2 | TRBV2 | CASSARTGNTGELFF
TRBJ1-1 | TRBV10-3 | CAISDGRGTAFF
TRBJ1-2 | TRBV27 | CASSLRGQGGGKGYTF
TRBJ2-1 | TRBV9 | CASSVVDRASEQFF
TRBJ1-2 | TRBV4-3 | CASSPGGASYGYTF
TRBJ1-6 | TRBV5-1 | CASRRTGDNSPLHF
TRBJ2-3 | TRBV19 | CASSLGLAGGSTDTQYF
TRBJ1-5 | TRBV19 | CASRSSPLNQPQHF
TRBJ1-1 | TRBV6-5 | CASSIWGGANAEAFF
TRBJ1-5 | TRBV7-8 | CASNTDRANQPQHF
TRBJ1-2 | TRBV6-4 | CASSVPSGGVGYTF
TRBJ2-3 | TRBV7-9 | CASSSRLGADTQYF
TRBJ1-1 | TRBV5-6 | CASSFRGNQAFF
TRBJ2-5 | TRBV7-7 | CASSSGLAGGETQYF
TRBJ1-1 | TRBV15 | CATSTRGLNTEAFF
TRBJ2-3 | TRBV19 | CASRDRLAGTLTDTQYF
TRBJ2-3 | TRBV19 | CASSIAEWAGDTQYF
TRBJ1-1 | TRBV6-1 | CASSVDRVTITEAFF
TRBJ1-1 | TRBV2 | CASSESPTLGGTEAFF
TRBJ1-4 | TRBV27 | CASSSRQGGAGEKLFF
TRBJ2-7 | TRBV11-2 | CASSSRLRLHEQYF
TRBJ2-2 | TRBV7-2 | CASSLLDRGAGELFF
TRBJ1-6 | TRBV9 | CASSVDPGNNSPLHF